This T cell receptor (beta chain) emerged from a study of yellow fever vaccine responses in identical twins. Study results and limitations: A vaccine T cell response that seemed partly convergent and partly personalized was reported in twins.

TCRdb reanalysed the RT-PCR reads using MiXCR and keeps one entry per CDR3 protein. The sample consists of 13,000 or so distinct CDR3 sequences, approximately 85% of them appearing once. CDR1 is ENHRY and CDR2 is SYGVKD in the germline V gene. The CDR3 extends over 14 amino acids. V gave up 5 bases and J gave up 1 base; unmatched junction bases: 5. With regard to this clonotype: The antigen remains unidentified.

The input for sequencing was T cells from blood (PBMCs), unsorted or a sorted subset (not recorded which), taken before or after yellow fever vaccination (not recorded which). The TCR comes from a woman aged 18-30 years who received the yellow fever vaccine. The genes are TRBV10-3 and TRBJ2-7; 7 nucleotides line up with TRBD1. The CDR3 loop is CAISSDRASYEQYF. The CDR3 region has the DNA TGTGCCATCAGTTCCGACAGGGCTTCCTACGAGCAGTACTTC.